The rows below give T cell receptor beta chains drawn from one sample of a study of cytomegalovirus exposure and HLA in healthy donors. Repertoires were generated with immunoSEQ multiplex PCR, while TCRdb's copy carries only in-frame clones and drops some. The sample contains 100,000 to 150,000 clones, approximately 80% of which appear only once. Sequenced material: PBMCs. These receptor sequences come from a female donor in good health and CMV-seronegative. The CDR3 runs from the conserved cysteine through the conserved F or W. The order of the fields is clone size, V gene, D gene, CDR3 length, J gene, CDR3 DNA, CDR3 protein. The D gene is left open where the match is weak. A clone size is listed for some rows: how often the clone was seen (once, few, many), or a class if it is expanded.

.	TRBV5-1	TRBD1	13	TRBJ1-2	TGCGCCAGCAGCACGGGACAGTCCTATGGCTACACCTTC	CASSTGQSYGYTF
.	TRBV11-2	TRBD2	15	TRBJ2-2	TGTGCCAGCAGCCCCCTGAGCGGGAGGGCCGGGGAGCTGTTTTTT	CASSPLSGRAGELFF
few	TRBV7-8	.	17	TRBJ2-2	TGTGCCAGCAGCTTAGATTCTGGACAGATGAACACCGGGGAGCTGTTTTTT	CASSLDSGQMNTGELFF
.	TRBV28	.	10	TRBJ2-7	TGTGCCAGCACCGCCTACGAGCAGTACTTC	CASTAYEQYF
.	TRBV9	TRBD1	17	TRBJ1-1	TGTGCCAGCAGCGACGGGCCACGGACAGGGGGCGACCGTGAAGCTTTCTTT	CASSDGPRTGGDREAFF
.	TRBV28	TRBD1	13	TRBJ1-2	TGTGCCAGCAGTACAGGGGGAAGTCTTGGCTACACCTTC	CASSTGGSLGYTF
.	TRBV10-3	TRBD1	14	TRBJ2-7	TGTGCCATTAACACGGGACAGGGGAATTGGGAGCAGTACTTC	CAINTGQGNWEQYF
once	TRBV28	.	13	TRBJ2-5	TGTGCCAGCAGTCCCCTCGGCCAAGAGACCCAGTACTTC	CASSPLGQETQYF
.	TRBV6-1	TRBD2	15	TRBJ2-7	TGTGCCAGCAGACTTAGCGGGGTATCCTCCTACGAGCAGTACTTC	CASRLSGVSSYEQYF
.	TRBV7-9	TRBD2	14	TRBJ2-1	TGTGCCAGCAGCACAGCTAGCGGGACGGAAGAGCAGTTCTTC	CASSTASGTEEQFF
once	TRBV18	.	17	TRBJ2-6	TGTGCCAGCTCACCACCGGTCCCGGGGGCTGGGGCCAACGTCCTGACTTTC	CASSPPVPGAGANVLTF
.	TRBV7-9	.	13	TRBJ2-7	TGTGCCAGCACCCCCCCCCAGGCCTACGAGCAGTACTTC	CASTPPQAYEQYF
.	TRBV7-2	TRBD1	13	TRBJ2-3	TGTGCCAGCAGCCTACAGGGGTCAGATACGCAGTATTTT	CASSLQGSDTQYF
.	TRBV5-1	TRBD2	16	TRBJ2-1	TGCGCCAGCAGCTACATTAGCGGGACGGCCTACAATGAGCAGTTCTTC	CASSYISGTAYNEQFF
.	TRBV5-1	.	17	TRBJ1-2	TGCGCCAGCAGCTCCGCTGGACAGCTCAGTCCTAACTATGGCTACACCTTC	CASSSAGQLSPNYGYTF
.	TRBV11-2	.	15	TRBJ2-4	TGTGCCAGCAGCTCAAACAGGGTTCTTAGGGACATTCAGTACTTC	CASSSNRVLRDIQYF
.	TRBV30	TRBD1	16	TRBJ2-3	TGTGCCCGGATGGGACAGGGGCTGATGAGCACAGATACGCAGTATTTT	CARMGQGLMSTDTQYF
.	TRBV27	TRBD2	16	TRBJ2-1	TGTGCCAGCAGTTTTGGACTAGCGGGAATCTACAATGAGCAGTTCTTC	CASSFGLAGIYNEQFF
once	TRBV2	.	13	TRBJ2-3	TGTGCCAGCCCTCCGGAGACCGAGGATACGCAGTATTTT	CASPPETEDTQYF
.	TRBV7-2	.	18	TRBJ1-5	TGTGCCAGCAGCTTAGGGCCCCAACAGTGGCTCGGCAATCAGCCCCAGCATTTT	CASSLGPQQWLGNQPQHF
.	TRBV6-1	.	14	TRBJ2-7	TGTGCCATCGCGGGCCAGGGGGGAACCTACGAGCAGTATTTC	CAIAGQGGTYEQYF
.	TRBV10-3	TRBD1	15	TRBJ2-3	TGTGCCATCAGTGGAGGGGGACAGGGATTAGATACGCAGTATTTT	CAISGGGQGLDTQYF
.	TRBV19	.	15	TRBJ2-3	TGTGCCAGTAGTGGGGCAGGAGCCTCCACAGATACGCAGTATTTT	CASSGAGASTDTQYF
.	TRBV18	.	16	TRBJ2-1	TGTGCCAGCTCACCACCGGGTGGGGGGAGTTACAATGAGCAGTTCTTC	CASSPPGGGSYNEQFF
.	TRBV11-3	TRBD1	14	TRBJ2-3	TGTGCCAGCCGACGGGGGACAGGGTCAGATACGCAGTATTTT	CASRRGTGSDTQYF
.	TRBV9	.	13	TRBJ2-3	TGTGCCAGCAGCGCAGAACCGGGGGATACGCAGTATTTT	CASSAEPGDTQYF
.	TRBV7-9	.	14	TRBJ2-5	TGTGCCAGCAGCTTAGGTCTAGCCGTTGAGACCCAGTACTTC	CASSLGLAVETQYF
.	TRBV15	.	13	TRBJ2-1	TGTGCCACCAGCAGAGATCACGGGAATGAGCAGTTCTTC	CATSRDHGNEQFF
.	TRBV7-2	TRBD1	17	TRBJ2-3	TGTGCCAGCAGCTTAGTTGAGACAGGGGTATACACAGATACGCAGTATTTT	CASSLVETGVYTDTQYF
.	TRBV11-2	.	11	TRBJ2-5	TGTGCCAGCAGCCTTGTGGAGACCCAGTACTTC	CASSLVETQYF
.	TRBV5-5	TRBD1	13	TRBJ2-2	TGTGCCGGACAGGGGGACACGGCCGGGGAGCTGTTTTTT	CAGQGDTAGELFF
.	TRBV30	.	12	TRBJ1-5	TGTGCCTCCCGACAGCCGAATCAGCCCCAGCATTTT	CASRQPNQPQHF
.	TRBV7-2	.	16	TRBJ2-1	TGTGCCAGCAGCGTGAGCCCCGCCCGAGCCTACAATGAGCAGTTCTTC	CASSVSPARAYNEQFF
.	TRBV5-1	TRBD2	14	TRBJ2-1	TGCGCCAGCAGCGTAGCGGGAATAGTGGTTGAGCAGTTCTTC	CASSVAGIVVEQFF
.	TRBV28	.	13	TRBJ1-2	TGTGCCAGCAGTTTTCAGGGGTTGGGAGGCTACACCTTC	CASSFQGLGGYTF
.	TRBV7-2	.	15	TRBJ2-1	TGTGCCAGCAGCTTTGGAGTGGGGCCGCAATATGAGCAGTTCTTC	CASSFGVGPQYEQFF